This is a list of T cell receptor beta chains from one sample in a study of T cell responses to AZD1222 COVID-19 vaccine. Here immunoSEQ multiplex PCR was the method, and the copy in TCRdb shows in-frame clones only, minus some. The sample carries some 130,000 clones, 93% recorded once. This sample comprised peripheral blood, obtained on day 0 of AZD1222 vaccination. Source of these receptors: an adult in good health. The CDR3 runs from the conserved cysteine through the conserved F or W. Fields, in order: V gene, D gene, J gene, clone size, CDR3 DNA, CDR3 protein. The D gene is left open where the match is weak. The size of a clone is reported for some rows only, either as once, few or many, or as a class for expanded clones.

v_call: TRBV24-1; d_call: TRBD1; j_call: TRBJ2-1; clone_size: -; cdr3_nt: TGTGCCACCAGCCGGGGACAGGGGCCGGGGTATGAGCAGTTCTTC; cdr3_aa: CATSRGQGPGYEQFF
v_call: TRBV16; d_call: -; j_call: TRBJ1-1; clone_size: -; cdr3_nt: TGTGCCAGCAGCCAATTCGCTGTTCAGGGCACTGAAGCTTTCTTT; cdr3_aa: CASSQFAVQGTEAFF
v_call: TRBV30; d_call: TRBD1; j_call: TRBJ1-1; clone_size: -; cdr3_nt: TGTGCCTGGAGTTTGGGAGGGGGCGAGGCTTTCTTT; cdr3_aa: CAWSLGGGEAFF
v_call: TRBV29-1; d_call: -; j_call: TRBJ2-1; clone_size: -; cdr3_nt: TGCAGCGTTAAGGGGTACAATGAGCAGTTCTTC; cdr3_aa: CSVKGYNEQFF
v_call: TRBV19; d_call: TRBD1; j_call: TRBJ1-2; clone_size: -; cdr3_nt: TGTGCCAGTAGCCAGCTACAGGGGGCGCTAAGCTATGGCTACACCTTC; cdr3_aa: CASSQLQGALSYGYTF
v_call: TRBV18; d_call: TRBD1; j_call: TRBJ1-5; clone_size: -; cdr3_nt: TGTGCCAGCTCACCACGGACAGGAATTAATCAGCCCCAGCATTTT; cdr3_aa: CASSPRTGINQPQHF
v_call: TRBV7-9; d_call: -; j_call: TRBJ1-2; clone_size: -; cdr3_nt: TGTGCCAGCAGCTACTCCGGGACATTTTATGGCTACACCTTC; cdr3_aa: CASSYSGTFYGYTF
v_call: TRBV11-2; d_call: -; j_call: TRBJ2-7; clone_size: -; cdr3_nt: TGTGCCAGCAGCCGCGGACAGTACGAGCAGTACTTC; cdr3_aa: CASSRGQYEQYF
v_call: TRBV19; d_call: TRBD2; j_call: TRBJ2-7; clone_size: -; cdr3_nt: TGTGCCAGTGCCTTTAGCGGGAAGGGGGAGCAGTACTTC; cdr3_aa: CASAFSGKGEQYF
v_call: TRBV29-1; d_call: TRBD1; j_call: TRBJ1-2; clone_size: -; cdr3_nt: TGCAGCGCAGGGACAGAGGTTTATGGCTACACCTTC; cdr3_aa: CSAGTEVYGYTF
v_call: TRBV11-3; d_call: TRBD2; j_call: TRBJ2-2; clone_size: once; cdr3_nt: TGTGCCAGCAGCTTCACCCGGACTAGCGGAGTCACCGGGGAGCTGTTTTTT; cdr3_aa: CASSFTRTSGVTGELFF
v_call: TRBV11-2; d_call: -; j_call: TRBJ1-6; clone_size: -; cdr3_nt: TGTGCCAGCAGCTCAAACCTTAACTCACCCCTCCACTTT; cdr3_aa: CASSSNLNSPLHF
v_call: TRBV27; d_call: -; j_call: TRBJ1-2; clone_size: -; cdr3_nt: TGTGCCAGCAGTTCCAGGACCGACGCTAACTATGGCTACACCTTC; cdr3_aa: CASSSRTDANYGYTF
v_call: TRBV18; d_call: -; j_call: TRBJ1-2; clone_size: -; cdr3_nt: TGTGCCAGCTCACCAAGCCGTACAGGGAACTATGGCTACACCTTC; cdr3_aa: CASSPSRTGNYGYTF
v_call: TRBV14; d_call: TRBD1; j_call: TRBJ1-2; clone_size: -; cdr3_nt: TGTGCCAGCAGCCTGACAGGGAACTATGGCTACACCTTC; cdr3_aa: CASSLTGNYGYTF
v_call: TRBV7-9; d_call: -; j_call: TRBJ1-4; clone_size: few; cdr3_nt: TGTGCCAGCAGCTTATTACAGGCAGAGGAAAAACTGTTTTTT; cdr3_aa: CASSLLQAEEKLFF
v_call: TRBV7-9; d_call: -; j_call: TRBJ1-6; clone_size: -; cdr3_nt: TGTGCCAGCAGCTTAAGTACCCTTAATTCACCCCTCCACTTT; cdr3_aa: CASSLSTLNSPLHF
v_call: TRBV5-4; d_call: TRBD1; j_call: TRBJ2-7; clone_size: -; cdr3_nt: TGTGCCAGCAGCTTGTCCGGGACAGGTTTGGGGCAGTACTTC; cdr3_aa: CASSLSGTGLGQYF
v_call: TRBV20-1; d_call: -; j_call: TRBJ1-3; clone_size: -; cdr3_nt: TGCAGTGCTAGTCTCATGGACCGAAACACCATATATTTT; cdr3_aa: CSASLMDRNTIYF
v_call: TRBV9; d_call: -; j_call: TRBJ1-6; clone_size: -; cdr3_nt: TGTGCCAGCAGCCCACTGGCTTCGAGCTCCTATAATTCACCCCTCCACTTT; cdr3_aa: CASSPLASSSYNSPLHF
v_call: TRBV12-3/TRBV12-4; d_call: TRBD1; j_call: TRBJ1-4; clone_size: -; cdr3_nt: TGTGCCAGCAGTTTCAGGGGGCATGAAAAACTGTTTTTT; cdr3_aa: CASSFRGHEKLFF
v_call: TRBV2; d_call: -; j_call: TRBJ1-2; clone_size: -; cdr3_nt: TGTGCCAGCATCCGACTTGGGGGGCAAGTTGGCTACACCTTC; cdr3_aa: CASIRLGGQVGYTF
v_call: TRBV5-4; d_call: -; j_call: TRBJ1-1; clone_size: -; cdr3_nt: TGTGCCAGCAGCTTTAATTGGGGCAGTGAAGCTTTCTTT; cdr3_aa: CASSFNWGSEAFF
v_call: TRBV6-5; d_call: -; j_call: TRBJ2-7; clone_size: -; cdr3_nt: TGTGCCAGCAGAGAGACAGATTGGTCCTACGAGCAGTACTTC; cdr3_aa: CASRETDWSYEQYF
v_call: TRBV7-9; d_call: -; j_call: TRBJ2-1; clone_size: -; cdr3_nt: TGTGCCAGCAGTAGCCGACAGCCCAGCTCCTACAATGAGCAGTTCTTC; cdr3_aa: CASSSRQPSSYNEQFF
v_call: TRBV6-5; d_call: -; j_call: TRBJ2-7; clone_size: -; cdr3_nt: TGTGCCAGCAAGCGGGTGCCGGCATCAGGGGCCGAGCAGTACTTC; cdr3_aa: CASKRVPASGAEQYF
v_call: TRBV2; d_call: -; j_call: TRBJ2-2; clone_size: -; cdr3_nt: TGTGCCAGCAGTGACACAGGGAGAAAAGCCGGGGAGCTGTTTTTT; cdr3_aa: CASSDTGRKAGELFF
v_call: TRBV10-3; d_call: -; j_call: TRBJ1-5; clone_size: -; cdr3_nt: TGTGCCATCAGTGAATCGGGGGGCCCTCAGCCCCAGCATTTT; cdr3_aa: CAISESGGPQPQHF
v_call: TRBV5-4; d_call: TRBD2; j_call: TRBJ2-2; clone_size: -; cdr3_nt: TGTGCCAGCAGCTTTTCTAGCGGGAGGAGGAACACCGGGGAGCTGTTTTTT; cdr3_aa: CASSFSSGRRNTGELFF
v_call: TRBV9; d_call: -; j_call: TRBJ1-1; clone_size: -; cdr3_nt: TGTGCCAGCAGCCCGCGATTGGGGGCGCGTTACACTGAAGCTTTCTTT; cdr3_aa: CASSPRLGARYTEAFF
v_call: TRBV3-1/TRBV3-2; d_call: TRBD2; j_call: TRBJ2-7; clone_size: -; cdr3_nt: TGTGCCAGCAGCCTAGCGGGAGTGCAGTACTTC; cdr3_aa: CASSLAGVQYF
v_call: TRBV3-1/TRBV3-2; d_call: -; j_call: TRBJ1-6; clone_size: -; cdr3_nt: TGTGCCAGCAGCCAAGTCTCAGAGCTTGGCGATTCACCCCTCCACTTT; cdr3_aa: CASSQVSELGDSPLHF
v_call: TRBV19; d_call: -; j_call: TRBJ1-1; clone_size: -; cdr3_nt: TGTGCCAGTAGTACAGACAGGAGACGAGGGTACACTGAAGCTTTCTTT; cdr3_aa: CASSTDRRRGYTEAFF
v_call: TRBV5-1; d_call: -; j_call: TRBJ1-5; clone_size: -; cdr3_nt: TGCGCCAGCAGCTTGGTCCCAGGGCCGGGTCGTATCAATCAGCCCCAGCATTTT; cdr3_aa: CASSLVPGPGRINQPQHF
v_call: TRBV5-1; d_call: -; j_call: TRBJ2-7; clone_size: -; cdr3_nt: TGCGCCAGCGCAGCCCAGGGAAATCTAGACGAGCAGTACTTC; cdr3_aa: CASAAQGNLDEQYF